This paragraph reports one TCR beta chain. Its recognized antigen is unknown. No much larger clone is present one base from it, and per-base qualities are unavailable. This record comes from a study of blood T cell repertoires in COVID-19 (dated by TCRdb to the early 2020s). About the full investigation: Samples from collaborators originated in the United States, Italy and Spain and spanned both the acute and convalescent phases of COVID-19. The material from the prospective study consisted of cDNA or gDNA derived from T cells, B-cell-depleted T cells, or PBMCs. Subjects who had been exposed to COVID-19, were actively infected with it, or had recovered from it provided the deeply sampled blood TCRbeta repertoires that made up the dataset. A freely available public database, intended as a resource for researchers studying the immune response to SARS-CoV-2, is where the repertoires were released. The samples were drawn from two sources: the first 160 participants of the ongoing ImmuneRACE study, and 1,000 to 1,500 subjects contributed by 6 global collaborators. Sample metadata almost always included a de-identified subject ID, COVID-19 status, age in years and sex. Where available, HLA class I and class II types were taken from metadata supplied by the sample provider and were not determined by assay-based typing.

Reading from cysteine to phenylalanine, the CDR3 counts 13 amino acids. The read is trimmed to its CDR3 DNA, 39 bases read in frame from base 1. Taken from the germline V gene (reference sequence), the CDR1 and CDR2 loops are WNHNN and SYGVQD. V and J are truncated by 0 bases and 8 bases respectively, leaving an intervening sequence of 8 bases. TCRbeta CDR3 regions were amplified from genomic DNA by means of the immunoSEQ Assay, a bias-controlled multiplex PCR. Per the authors' processing: Nucleated cell counts per sample were estimated from amplification of reference gene primers within the assay. To quantify the absolute abundance of each unique TCRbeta CDR3 rearrangement, sequence reads were collapsed and filtered. For each sample, productive Simpson clonality was calculated as the square root of Simpson's diversity index across productive rearrangements. TCRdb took over this immuneACCESS table, retaining in-frame rearrangements with V and J assigned. Such tables are incomplete; in checked studies, under half of the missing clones stem from an unresolved V gene, and the remainder is unexplained. V and J calls and clone size are those listed in that table; D and trimming were worked out from the DNA. The sample profile shows about 16,000 clones; 70% to 90% of them were found once. The top ten constitute around 12% of the sample.

On the study overall, not on this receptor specifically: Clinical and demographic metadata were provided uncurated, with the amount varying by source and participant.

Collaborating institutions collected whole blood in K2EDTA tubes following their own protocols. Collaborator samples were shipped for TCRbeta analysis as frozen whole blood, isolated PBMCs, or DNA extracted from either sample type. The sample comprised peripheral blood. This receptor was taken from a human donor in a cohort sampled during active COVID-19. The sequence is built from TRBV10-1 and TRBJ2-4, with the D segment identity uncertain. The nucleotides read TGCGCCAGCAGTGAGTCTATTATTGACATTCAGTACTTC. This encodes CASSESIIDIQYF.